This T cell receptor beta chain was sequenced for a study of blood T cells in healthy people across ages. General study points: CMV status of donors was unknown, possibly confounding expanded clonotype changes. Investigators treated diversity estimates from one million T cells as underestimates. The lack of PBMC sorting stopped any conclusive naive versus antigen-experienced comparison.

As to this clonotype: Its antigen is still unknown.

From germline, CDR1 is SSHAT and CDR2 FNYEAQ (reference sequence). CDR3 size: 15 residues. V lost 5 bases and J 7 bases, leaving 21 bases between the germline ends. With a J-beta primer mix and a sample-barcoded 5' primer, a second PCR ran about 6 to 11 cycles. A single record per CDR3 protein comes from TCRdb applying MiXCR to the 5' RACE reads. The sample includes 850,000 to 1,300,000 distinct CDR3 sequences, 35% to 55% of them seen just once. The chain couples TRBV7-7 to TRBJ2-7; D unresolved. Sequencing was done on a sample of blood. The sequence was collected from a woman aged 60-70 years in good health. Here the CDR3 reads CASSPSPTPGHEQYF. CDR3 DNA sequence: TGTGCCAGCAGCCCAAGCCCGACCCCAGGCCATGAGCAGTACTTC. Drawing the rest from reference TRBV7-7 and TRBJ2-7, the complete variable domain is GAGVSQSPRYKVTKRGQDVTLRCDPISSHATLYWYQQALGQGPEFLTYFNYEAQPDKSGLPSDRFSAERPEGSISTLTIQRTEQRDSAMYRCASSPSPTPGHEQYFGPGTRLTVT.